This is a list of T cell receptor beta chains from one sample in a study of T cell responses to AZD1222 COVID-19 vaccine. Assay: immunoSEQ multiplex PCR; the TCRdb copy retains only in-frame clones and omits some. The data show 110,000 to 150,000 clones, 80% to 95% seen once. The sequencing here drew on peripheral blood, taken on day 0 of MenACWY control vaccination. These receptors came from an adult in good health. CDR3s include the opening cysteine and the closing phenylalanine or tryptophan. A D gene is named only where the DNA matches it firmly.

NA | TRBJ1-6 | 14 | TRBV19 | CASRKAGSDSPLHF
NA | TRBJ1-6 | 15 | TRBV15 | CATSRGSGYDSPLHF
NA | TRBJ1-1 | 11 | TRBV7-9 | CASSAGAEAFF
NA | TRBJ1-1 | 11 | TRBV19 | CASSIRAEAFF
NA | TRBJ2-1 | 16 | TRBV9 | CASSVDLGTNFNEQFF
NA | TRBJ2-3 | 21 | TRBV12-2 | CASRLERGGGGTPAGTDTQYF
NA | TRBJ2-5 | 15 | TRBV27 | CASSFSGVSSETQYF
NA | TRBJ2-5 | 14 | TRBV5-4 | CASSPPAAQETQYF
NA | TRBJ1-3 | 15 | TRBV30 | CAWSGERDSGNTIYF
TRBD1 | TRBJ1-4 | 14 | TRBV18 | CASSRTGGHEKLFF
NA | TRBJ1-1 | 14 | TRBV2 | CASSEYGTSTEAFF
TRBD2 | TRBJ2-5 | 16 | TRBV27 | CASSFKASGREETQYF
NA | TRBJ2-1 | 15 | TRBV6-5 | CASSYRVGSNNEQFF
TRBD2 | TRBJ2-1 | 14 | TRBV4-2 | CASSQAGGPNEQFF
TRBD2 | TRBJ2-1 | 18 | TRBV18 | CASSRGLAGSTTYNEQFF
NA | TRBJ2-1 | 16 | TRBV5-1 | CASSPREGQSYNEQFF
NA | TRBJ1-5 | 13 | TRBV28 | CASSLLRDQPQHF
NA | TRBJ2-3 | 15 | TRBV6-5 | CASSYFGRPTDTQYF
TRBD1 | TRBJ1-6 | 15 | TRBV4-1 | CASSQRDSNNSPLHF
NA | TRBJ1-1 | 15 | TRBV5-1 | CASTRSSTADTEAFF